The 20 T cell receptor beta chains reported below all come from one sample, sequenced in a study of CXCR3-negative and CXCR3-positive naive CD8 T cells. Study-level results: CXCR3-positive naive cells had TRB CDR3s that were more hydrophobic than CXCR3-negative naive cells had.

Their target antigens are unknown. Via 5' RACE with UMI labels, TRB cDNA libraries were prepared. With the 5' RACE reads reprocessed, TCRdb shows one record per CDR3 protein and no DNA. This sample contains 110,000 or so distinct CDR3 sequences. The source material was naive CXCR3+ CD8+ T cells from blood. Subset noted: CD45RO-CCR7+CD27+CD95- naive CD8+ T cells expressing CXCR3 (TNR3+). The source of these receptors is a human donor in good health. Some clones in this sample may be carry-over from other donors' samples.

The CDR3 sequence: CSAEGRDRGTNEQFF. The chain uses TRBV20-1 and TRBJ2-1; TCRdb lists TRBD1, though no DNA is available to test this call. The length of the CDR3 is 15 residues. Per germline, CDR1 DFQATT and CDR2 SNEGSKA (reference sequence).

The CDR3 here is CASSVGLGKNIQYF. The chain employs TRBV9 and TRBJ2-4. Germline V lookup: CDR1 SGDLS, CDR2 YYNGEE. The CDR3 consists of 14 residues.

V and J are TRBV5-1 and TRBJ2-7; absent DNA, TCRdb's TRBD1 call cannot be checked. The CDR3 is 14 residues long. The germline V gene encodes CDR1 SGHRS and CDR2 YFSETQ. The CDR3: CASSPPDRAYEQYF. The full variable domain, its missing parts supplied by reference TRBV5-1 and TRBJ2-7, is KAGVTQTPRYLIKTRGQQVTLSCSPISGHRSVSWYQQTPGQGLQFLFEYFSETQRNKGNFPGRFSGRQFSNSRSEMNVSTLELGDSALYLCASSPPDRAYEQYFGPGTRLTVT.

V is TRBV12-5 and J is TRBJ1-1. The CDR3 sequence is 13 residues long. CDR1 is LGHNT and CDR2 is FRNRAP in the germline V gene. CDR3 amino acids: CASGLSSHTEAFF. Full variable domain (missing parts from reference TRBV12-5 and TRBJ1-1): DARVTQTPRHKVTEMGQEVTMRCQPILGHNTVFWYRQTMMQGLELLAYFRNRAPLDDSGMPKDRFSAEMPDATLATLKIQPSEPRDSAVYFCASGLSSHTEAFFGQGTRLTVV.

This rearrangement joins TRBV12-3 or TRBV12-4 to TRBJ2-3; the D call of TRBD2 rests on TCRdb alone, since no DNA is present to check it. The CDR3 is 14 residues long. The CDR3 sequence: CASSFLVSTDTQYF.

The chain joins TRBV13 to TRBJ1-2. Per germline, CDR1 PRHDT and CDR2 FYEKMQ (reference sequence). The CDR3 is 14 residues long. CDR3 in amino acids: CASSLEDGNYGYTF.

The genes are TRBV6-6 and TRBJ1-1; TCRdb's D call of TRBD1 is untestable without DNA. Germline V gives CDR1 MNHNY, CDR2 SVGAGI (reference sequence). CDR3 length: 15 residues. Here the CDR3 reads CASSYAEGSNTEAFF.

V usage is TRBV20-1 and J usage is TRBJ2-5; TCRdb calls TRBD1, which cannot be checked without DNA. The CDR3 loop spans 12 amino acids. Germline loops: CDR1 DFQATT, CDR2 SNEGSKA (reference sequence). CDR3 loop: CSAKGQGETQYF.

The V and J genes are TRBV7-6 and TRBJ2-7. Germline values: CDR1 SGHVS, CDR2 FNYEAQ. There are 13 residues in the CDR3. CDR3: CASSPEESYEQYF. The whole variable domain, filled in from reference TRBV7-6 and TRBJ2-7, reads GAGVSQSPRYKVTKRGQDVALRCDPISGHVSLYWYRQALGQGPEFLTYFNYEAQQDKSGLPNDRFSAERPEGSISTLTIQRTEQRDSAMYRCASSPEESYEQYFGPGTRLTVT.

The genes are TRBV29-1 and TRBJ1-2. CDR1 SQVTM and CDR2 ANQGSEA come from the germline V gene. CDR3 size: 11 residues. CDR3 amino acids: CSVFADYGYTF.

The chain carries TRBV20-1 and TRBJ2-1; TCRdb lists TRBD2, though no DNA is available to test this call. The CDR3 has 15 residues. The germline CDR1 and CDR2 sequences are DFQATT and SNEGSKA (reference sequence). Here the CDR3 reads CSASTGTSPYNEQFF.

V gene TRBV5-1 combines with J gene TRBJ2-1; TCRdb's D call, TRBD2, is unchecked because there is no DNA. The germline V gene has CDR1 SGHRS and CDR2 YFSETQ. The CDR3 sequence is 16 residues long. The CDR3 sequence is CASRVNRGPPQDEQFF.

V is TRBV7-9 and J is TRBJ2-7; TCRdb lists TRBD1, though no DNA is available to test this call. CDR1 is SEHNR and CDR2 is FQNEAQ in the germline V gene (reference sequence). The CDR3 covers 15 residues. The CDR3 protein is CASSLGTGFTHEQYF.

The chain links TRBV5-1 to TRBJ2-7; the TCRdb call, TRBD2, lacks DNA for checking. The CDR3 runs to 17 residues. Germline V lookup: CDR1 SGHRS, CDR2 YFSETQ. The CDR3 reads CASSTGLAGYSSYEQYF.

The rearrangement uses TRBV28 and TRBJ2-5; TCRdb selects TRBD2, and the lack of DNA leaves this call unchecked. The CDR3 runs 13 residues. From germline, CDR1 is MDHEN and CDR2 SYDVKM. The CDR3 sequence is CASSFASVQTQYF.

V and J are TRBV15 and TRBJ2-2; TCRdb gives TRBD1 as the D gene, but with no DNA this cannot be confirmed. The CDR3 contains 15 residues. Looked up from germline, CDR1 is LNHNV and CDR2 is YYDKDF (reference sequence). The CDR3 loop is CATSYNSGDTGELFF.

The V gene is TRBV7-6, the J gene TRBJ2-5; TCRdb's D gene call, TRBD2, goes unchecked for lack of DNA. Looked up from germline, CDR1 is SGHVS and CDR2 is FNYEAQ. The CDR3 has 18 amino acids. CDR3 amino acids: CASSLAMVAGGPRETQYF.

The J gene is TRBJ2-1, the V gene TRBV15; TCRdb selects TRBD1, and the lack of DNA leaves this call unchecked. CDR3 length: 15 amino acids. From germline, CDR1 is LNHNV and CDR2 YYDKDF (reference sequence). CDR3 protein: CATSRDLGRDNEQFF.

This rearrangement joins TRBV4-1 to TRBJ2-1; TCRdb picks TRBD1, but there is no DNA to check that call. The CDR3 length is 14 residues. In germline, CDR1 is MGHRA, CDR2 YSYEKL. The CDR3 spells CASSARVSSDEQFF.

This chain uses TRBV9 with TRBJ1-6; the D call of TRBD1 rests on TCRdb alone, since no DNA is present to check it. Germline CDR1 and CDR2: SGDLS and YYNGEE. This CDR3 is 14 amino acids long. The CDR3 reads CASSATGVGSPLHF.